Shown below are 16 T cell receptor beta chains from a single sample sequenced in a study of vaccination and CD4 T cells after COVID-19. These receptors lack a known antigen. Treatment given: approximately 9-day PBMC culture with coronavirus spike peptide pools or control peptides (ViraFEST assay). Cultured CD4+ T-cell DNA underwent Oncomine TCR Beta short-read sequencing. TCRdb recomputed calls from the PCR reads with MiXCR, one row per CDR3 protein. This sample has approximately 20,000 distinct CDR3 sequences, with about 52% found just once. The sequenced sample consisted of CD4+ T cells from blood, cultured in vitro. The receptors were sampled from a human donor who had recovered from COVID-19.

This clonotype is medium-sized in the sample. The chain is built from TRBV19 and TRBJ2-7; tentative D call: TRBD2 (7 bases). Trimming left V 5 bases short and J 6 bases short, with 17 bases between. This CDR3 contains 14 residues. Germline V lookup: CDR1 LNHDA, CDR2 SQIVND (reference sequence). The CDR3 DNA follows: TGTGCCAGTAGTCAAGGGGCGGGGGCGGCCGAGCAGTACTTC. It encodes CASSQGAGAAEQYF.

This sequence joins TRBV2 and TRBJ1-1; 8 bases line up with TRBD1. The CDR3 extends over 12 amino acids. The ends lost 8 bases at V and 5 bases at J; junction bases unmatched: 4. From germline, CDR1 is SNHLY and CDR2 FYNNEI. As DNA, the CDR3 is TGTGCCAGCCGACAGGGGAGGACTGAAGCTTTCTTT. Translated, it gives CASRQGRTEAFF.

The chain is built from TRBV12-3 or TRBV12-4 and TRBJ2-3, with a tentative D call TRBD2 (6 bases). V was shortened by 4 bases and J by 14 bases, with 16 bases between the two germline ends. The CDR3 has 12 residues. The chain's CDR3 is CASSSRDSLRYF. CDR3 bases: TGTGCCAGCAGTTCTCGGGACTCCTTAAGGTATTTT.

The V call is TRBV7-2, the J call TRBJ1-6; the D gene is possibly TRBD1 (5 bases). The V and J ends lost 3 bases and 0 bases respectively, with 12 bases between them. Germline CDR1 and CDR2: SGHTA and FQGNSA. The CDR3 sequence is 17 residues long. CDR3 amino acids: CASSLSGSSSYNSPLHF. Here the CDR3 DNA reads TGTGCCAGCAGCTTGTCAGGGTCGAGCTCCTATAATTCACCCCTCCACTTT.

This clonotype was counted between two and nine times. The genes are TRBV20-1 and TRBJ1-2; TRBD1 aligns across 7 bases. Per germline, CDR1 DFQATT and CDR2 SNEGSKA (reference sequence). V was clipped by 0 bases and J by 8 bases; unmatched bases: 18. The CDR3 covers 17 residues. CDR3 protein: CSARDYDRVISRGGYTF. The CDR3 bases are TGCAGTGCTAGAGATTATGACAGGGTTATCTCTAGGGGAGGCTACACCTTC.

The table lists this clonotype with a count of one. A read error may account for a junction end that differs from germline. This CDR3 reads CASSLGRVGNQPQHF. CDR3 bases: TGTGCCAGCAGTTTAGGACGGGTGGGGAATCAGCCCCAGCATTTT. The V and J genes are TRBV11-2 and TRBJ1-5; D call uncertain. From germline, CDR1 is SGHAT and CDR2 FQNNGV. This CDR3 is built from 15 residues.

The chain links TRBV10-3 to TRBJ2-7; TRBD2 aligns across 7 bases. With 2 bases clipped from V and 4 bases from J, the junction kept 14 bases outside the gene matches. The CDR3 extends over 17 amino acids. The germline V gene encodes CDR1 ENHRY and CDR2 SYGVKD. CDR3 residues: CAISEKGRGLGRYEQYF. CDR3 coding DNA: TGTGCCATCAGTGAGAAAGGGCGTGGGCTCGGGAGGTACGAGCAGTACTTC.

The CDR3 protein is CSVEPSSETQYF. In DNA form, the CDR3 reads TGCAGCGTTGAACCCTCCTCGGAGACCCAGTACTTC. The chain uses TRBV29-1 and TRBJ2-5, with D unclear. Deletions cut 2 bases from V and 5 bases from J, with 9 bases between. From germline, CDR1 is SQVTM and CDR2 ANQGSEA. CDR3 length equals 12 residues.

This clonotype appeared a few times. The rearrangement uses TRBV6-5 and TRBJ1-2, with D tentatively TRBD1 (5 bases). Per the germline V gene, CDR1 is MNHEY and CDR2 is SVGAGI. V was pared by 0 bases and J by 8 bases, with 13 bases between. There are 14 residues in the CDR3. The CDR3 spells CASSYSIRANGYTF. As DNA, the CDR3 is TGTGCCAGCAGTTACTCGATCAGGGCAAACGGCTACACCTTC.

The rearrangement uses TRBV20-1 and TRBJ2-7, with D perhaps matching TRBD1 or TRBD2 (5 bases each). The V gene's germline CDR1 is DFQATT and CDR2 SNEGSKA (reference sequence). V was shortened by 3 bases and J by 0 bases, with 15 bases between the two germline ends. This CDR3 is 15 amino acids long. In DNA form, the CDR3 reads TGCAGTGCTAGCTTATGGGGGTCCAGCTCCTACGAGCAGTACTTC. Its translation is CSASLWGSSSYEQYF.

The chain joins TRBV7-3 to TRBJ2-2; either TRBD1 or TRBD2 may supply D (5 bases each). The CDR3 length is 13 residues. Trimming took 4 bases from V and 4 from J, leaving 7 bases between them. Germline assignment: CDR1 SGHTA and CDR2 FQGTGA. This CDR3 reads CASSSGGTGELFF. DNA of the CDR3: TGTGCCAGCAGCTCTGGGGGCACCGGGGAGCTGTTTTTT.

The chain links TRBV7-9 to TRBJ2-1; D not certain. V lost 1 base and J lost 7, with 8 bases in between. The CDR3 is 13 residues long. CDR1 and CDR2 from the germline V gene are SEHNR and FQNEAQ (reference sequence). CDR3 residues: CASSLVTVNEQFF. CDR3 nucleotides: TGTGCCAGCAGCTTAGTCACGGTAAATGAGCAGTTCTTC.

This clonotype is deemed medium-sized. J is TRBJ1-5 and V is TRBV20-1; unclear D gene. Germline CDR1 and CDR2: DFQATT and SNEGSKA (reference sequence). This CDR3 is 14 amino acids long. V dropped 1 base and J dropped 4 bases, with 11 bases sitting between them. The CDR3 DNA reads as TGCAGTGCTAGAGTGTATGGAGATAATCAGCCCCAGCATTTT. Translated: CSARVYGDNQPQHF.

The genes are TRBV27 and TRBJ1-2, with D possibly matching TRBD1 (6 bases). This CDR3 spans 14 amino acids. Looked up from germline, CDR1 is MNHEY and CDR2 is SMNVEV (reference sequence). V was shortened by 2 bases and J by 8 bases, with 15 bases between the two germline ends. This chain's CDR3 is CASSLNTFRGGYTF. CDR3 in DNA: TGTGCCAGCAGTTTAAATACATTCAGGGGAGGCTACACCTTC.

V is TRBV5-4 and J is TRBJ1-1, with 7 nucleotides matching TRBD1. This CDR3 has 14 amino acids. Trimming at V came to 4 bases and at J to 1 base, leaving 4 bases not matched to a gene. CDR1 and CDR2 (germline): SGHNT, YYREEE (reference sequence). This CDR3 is CASSANRGNTEAFF. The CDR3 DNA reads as TGTGCCAGCAGCGCAAACAGGGGGAACACTGAAGCTTTCTTT. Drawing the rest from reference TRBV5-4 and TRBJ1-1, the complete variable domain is ETGVTQSPTHLIKTRGQQVTLRCSSQSGHNTVSWYQQALGQGPQFIFQYYREEENGRGNFPPRFSGLQFPNYSSELNVNALELDDSALYLCASSANRGNTEAFFGQGTRLTVV.

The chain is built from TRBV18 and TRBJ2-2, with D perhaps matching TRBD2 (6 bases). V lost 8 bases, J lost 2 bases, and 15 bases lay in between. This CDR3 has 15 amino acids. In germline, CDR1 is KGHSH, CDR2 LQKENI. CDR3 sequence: CASGTGSANTGELFF. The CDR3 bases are TGTGCCAGCGGCACCGGGAGCGCCAACACCGGGGAGCTGTTTTTT.